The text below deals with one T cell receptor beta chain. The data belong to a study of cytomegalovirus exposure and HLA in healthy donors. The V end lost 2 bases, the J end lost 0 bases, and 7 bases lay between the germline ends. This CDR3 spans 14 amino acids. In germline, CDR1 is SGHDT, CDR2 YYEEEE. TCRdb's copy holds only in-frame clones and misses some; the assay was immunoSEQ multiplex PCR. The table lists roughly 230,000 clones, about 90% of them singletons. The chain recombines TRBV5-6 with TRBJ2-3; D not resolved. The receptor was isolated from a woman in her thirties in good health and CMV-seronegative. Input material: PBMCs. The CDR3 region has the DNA TGTGCCAGCAGCTTTCCCAAGAGCACAGATACGCAGTATTTT. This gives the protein CASSFPKSTDTQYF.